Described below is a single TCR beta chain sequence and its context. Its antigen is not known. Participants, patients aged 18 to 65, had newly diagnosed hyperthyroidism with a duration under 2 months. Each diagnosis drew on symptoms, thyroxine, TRAb, thyroid ultrasound and orbital computed tomography findings. The data are from a study of T cells in Graves' hyperthyroidism and ophthalmopathy. The study, taken as a whole, reports: Blood also contained most expanded thyroid clonotypes above 0.001.

Template material for amplifying TCR beta CDR3 regions consisted of RNA transcripts. The TCR CDR3 was amplified in a first-round RT-PCR using the HTBI primer set. TCRdb analysed the multiplex PCR reads with MiXCR anew, one entry per CDR3 protein. The repertoire holds hundreds of thousands of distinct CDR3 sequences, with 14% as singletons. This receptor was obtained from a young woman with Graves' hyperthyroidism. What was sequenced was blood.

The CDR3, as DNA: TGTGCCAGTACCGGGACAGGGGGGCTCGAGCAGTACTTC. It translates to CASTGTGGLEQYF. The chain links TRBV19 to TRBJ2-7; 11 bases map to TRBD1. The junction had 5 bases not matched to a gene; V was cut back by 7 bases and J by 6 bases. CDR1 LNHDA and CDR2 SQIVND come from the germline V gene (reference sequence). CDR3 length: 13 residues. Full variable domain (rest looked up from reference TRBV19 and TRBJ2-7): DGGITQSPKYLFRKEGQNVTLSCEQNLNHDAMYWYRQDPGQGLRLIYYSQIVNDFQKGDIAEGYSVSREKKESFPLTVTSAQKNPTAFYLCASTGTGGLEQYFGPGTRLTVT.